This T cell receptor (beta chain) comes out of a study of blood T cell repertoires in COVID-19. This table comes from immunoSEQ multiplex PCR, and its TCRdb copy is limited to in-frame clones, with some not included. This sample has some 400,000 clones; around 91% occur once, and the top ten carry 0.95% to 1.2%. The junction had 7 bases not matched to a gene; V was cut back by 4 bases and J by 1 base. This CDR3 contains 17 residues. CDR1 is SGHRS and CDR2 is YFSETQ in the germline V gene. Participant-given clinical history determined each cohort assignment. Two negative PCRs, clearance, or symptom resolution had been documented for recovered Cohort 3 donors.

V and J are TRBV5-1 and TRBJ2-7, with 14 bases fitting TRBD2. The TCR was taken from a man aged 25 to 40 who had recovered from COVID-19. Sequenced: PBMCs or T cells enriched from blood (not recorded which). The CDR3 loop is CASSLRTSGRISYEQYF. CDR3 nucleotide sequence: TGCGCCAGCAGCCTGAGGACTAGCGGGAGGATATCCTACGAGCAGTACTTC.